This TCR beta chain comes out of a study of PD-L1 blockade in urothelial cancer. Overall study context: The patients' atezolizumab therapy, 1,200 mg intravenously every 3 weeks, started in the mid-2010s.

In regard to this clone: Its target is not known.

Overall study results and limits: Tumor-linked clones in blood grew more by 3 weeks in durable-benefit patients.

The table came from immunoSEQ multiplex PCR; TCRdb's copy has only in-frame clones and leaves some out. Of approximately 63,000 clones listed, roughly 77% are singletons. This CDR3 is 14 amino acids long. Deletions cut 4 bases from V and 4 bases from J, with 9 bases between. Germline-derived CDR1 and CDR2 are SGDLS and YYNGEE. Time point in this sample: pretreatment peripheral blood. This specimen was PBMCs, taken around atezolizumab (anti-PD-L1) treatment. The chain employs TRBV9 and TRBJ2-6; possible D gene TRBD2, 5 bases. The clonotype was recovered from a man aged 70-80 years with urothelial cancer. The CDR3: CASSQEDGANVLTF. The CDR3 DNA reads as TGTGCCAGCAGCCAGGAGGACGGGGCCAACGTCCTGACTTTC.